The rows below give T cell receptor beta chains drawn from one sample of a study of shared clonotypes between healthy human individuals. The assay was immunoSEQ multiplex PCR, and TCRdb's table has in-frame clones only and misses some. The repertoire holds around 510,000 clones, with about 96% as singletons. Input material: naive CD4+ T cells sorted from blood. The receptors derive from a woman in her twenties or thirties in good health. Both conserved end residues are part of each CDR3. The D gene is left open where the match is weak. Only some rows state a clone size, as once, few, many or a class for expanded clones.

TRBJ2-7	TRBV30	TRBD2	.	TGTGCCGGGGCGGGAGGGCCGTACGAGCAGTACTTC	CAGAGGPYEQYF
TRBJ2-3	TRBV19	.	.	TGTGCCAGTAGTCCCCAACGCACAGATACGCAGTATTTT	CASSPQRTDTQYF
TRBJ2-7	TRBV5-8	TRBD1	.	TGTGCCAGCAGCTTGACAGGGGCCTTAGACGAGCAGTACTTC	CASSLTGALDEQYF
TRBJ1-4	TRBV4-2	.	.	TGTGCCAGCAGTCCCGGAGGGCGTGGAACTAATGAAAAACTGTTTTTT	CASSPGGRGTNEKLFF
TRBJ1-5	TRBV15	.	.	TGTGCCACCAGCAGGAGCCAAGTACCCCCAAATCAGCCCCAGCATTTT	CATSRSQVPPNQPQHF
TRBJ1-6	TRBV7-9	TRBD1	.	TGTGCCAGCAGCTGGGGACAGGCGGGACACTCACCCCTCCACTTT	CASSWGQAGHSPLHF
TRBJ2-7	TRBV5-4	TRBD2	once	TGTGCCATGGGGCGTAACGGGGCGGGAGTTGGGTACGAGCAGTACTTC	CAMGRNGAGVGYEQYF
TRBJ2-3	TRBV28	.	.	TGTGCCAGCAGTTTTTTTCAAGGGAGTGCAGATACGCAGTATTTT	CASSFFQGSADTQYF
TRBJ2-1	TRBV4-1	TRBD2	once	TGCGCCAGCAGCCAAATACGGACTAGCCGTGGGAATGAGCAGTTCTTC	CASSQIRTSRGNEQFF
TRBJ2-1	TRBV18	TRBD2	.	TGTGCCAGCTCACCACCGGGTAGCGGGATTTACAATGAGCAGTTCTTC	CASSPPGSGIYNEQFF
TRBJ2-6	TRBV19	.	once	TGTGCCAGTAGTATGTTTCAGGGGAAGGTTGGGGCCAACGTCCTGACTTTC	CASSMFQGKVGANVLTF
TRBJ2-1	TRBV5-4	.	.	TGTGCCAGCAGCAGGGCTGGGAATGAGCAGTTCTTC	CASSRAGNEQFF
TRBJ1-2	TRBV5-1	TRBD1	.	TGCGCCAGCAGCTCGAGTTCAGGGGGTGGCTACACCTTC	CASSSSSGGGYTF
TRBJ2-7	TRBV6-4	.	.	TGTGCCAGCGGAAGGGACTGGTGCCCCTACGAGCAGTACTTC	CASGRDWCPYEQYF